Detailed here is one T cell receptor (beta chain). Its antigen remains unidentified. The source of the sample is a study of shared clonotypes between healthy human individuals. Study-wide points: Sampling covered blood only; tissue repertoires likely differ. It was expected that sequencing depth would affect clonotype sharing among donors.

The genomic DNA of each subset was split evenly across several immunoSEQ plates. Assay: immunoSEQ multiplex PCR; the TCRdb copy retains only in-frame clones and omits some. Among 450,000 to 550,000 clones, roughly 78% were seen once, and the ten largest hold roughly 13%. V lost 6 bases and J 4 bases, leaving 13 bases between the germline ends. Germline-derived CDR1 and CDR2 are MDHEN and SYDVKM. CDR3 length equals 14 residues. The sequencing sample was made of PBMCs. V gene TRBV28 combines with J gene TRBJ2-1, with D maybe TRBD2 (7 bases). The sequence was collected from a woman between 40 and 55 years old in good health. Some clones in this sample may be carry-over from other donors' samples. The CDR3 sequence: CASRPRGAYNEQFF. The CDR3 region has the DNA TGTGCCAGCAGACCCCGGGGGGCTTACAATGAGCAGTTCTTC.